A single sample gave rise to the 8 T cell receptor beta chains below, sequenced in a study of T cell responses to AZD1222 COVID-19 vaccine. TCRdb's table, derived via immunoSEQ multiplex PCR, lists solely in-frame clones and lacks some. The sample lists about 160,000 clones, 94% occurring once. The material sequenced was peripheral blood, taken on day 0 of AZD1222 vaccination. Every receptor here comes from an adult in good health.

This clone was found once. The chain is built from TRBV14 and TRBJ1-2; the D gene is possibly TRBD1 (5 bases). V shed 3 bases and J shed 5 bases, with 13 bases lying between them. CDR1 and CDR2 from the germline V gene are SGHDN and FVKESK. The CDR3 sequence is 14 residues long. CDR3 loop: CASSHSTRTYGYTF. The CDR3 coding sequence is TGTGCCAGCAGCCATTCAACACGGACATATGGCTACACCTTC.

J is TRBJ2-3 and V is TRBV2, with 7 nucleotides matching TRBD2. CDR1 SNHLY and CDR2 FYNNEI come from the germline V gene. CDR3 length: 16 amino acids. J was trimmed by 2 bases and V by 4 bases; bases with no gene match: 9. CDR3 bases: TGTGCCAGCAGTGGGAGGACTAGTCCAATCACAGATACGCAGTATTTT. This gives the protein CASSGRTSPITDTQYF.

The CDR3 DNA is TGTGCCAGCAGCCTGGTGGGGACCGGGGAGCTGTTTTTT. Translating gives CASSLVGTGELFF. This sequence joins TRBV3-1 (or the pseudogene TRBV3-2) and TRBJ2-2; unclear D gene. Trimming took off 4 bases at V and 5 bases at J, with 8 bases between the two ends. Germline CDR1 and CDR2: LGHDT and YNNKEL (reference sequence). The CDR3 sequence is 13 residues long.

This chain uses TRBV2 with TRBJ2-5; 10 nucleotides line up with TRBD2. The CDR3 loop spans 15 amino acids. The J segment lost 6 bases and the V segment lost 6 bases, leaving 10 bases of the junction unmatched. CDR1 and CDR2 (germline): SNHLY, FYNNEI. CDR3 protein: CASRTGLAPSQTQYF. The DNA of the CDR3 is TGTGCCAGCAGAACGGGACTAGCGCCGTCTCAGACCCAGTACTTC.

This rearrangement joins TRBV7-6 to TRBJ2-5, with 11 bases matching TRBD2. The trim removed 5 bases at V and 4 bases at J, leaving 6 bases unmatched. Germline CDR1 reads SGHVS; CDR2 reads FNYEAQ. The CDR3 spans 15 residues. CDR3 nucleotide sequence: TGTGCCAGCAGCCGCAGACTAGCGGGGTCAGAGACCCAGTACTTC. Amino acids: CASSRRLAGSETQYF.

The V and J genes are TRBV29-1 and TRBJ1-1; D call uncertain. The V gene lost 6 bases and the J gene lost 0 bases, with 11 bases spanning the gap. Germline values: CDR1 SQVTM, CDR2 ANQGSEA. CDR3 length equals 13 residues. CDR3 protein: CSVEITMNTEAFF. The CDR3 DNA sequence: TGCAGCGTGGAGATCACTATGAACACTGAAGCTTTCTTT.

The chain recombines TRBV6-5 with TRBJ1-3; a weak D match, TRBD1 (6 bases). From germline, CDR1 is MNHEY and CDR2 SVGAGI. The CDR3 loop spans 13 amino acids. Trimming took 6 bases from V and 4 from J, leaving 10 bases between them. The CDR3 DNA follows: TGTGCCAGCAGGGACAGTGGAGGAAACACCATATATTTT. Its protein product is CASRDSGGNTIYF.

V usage is TRBV9 and J usage is TRBJ1-1; D might be TRBD1 (5 bases). The CDR3 has 14 amino acids. Trimming left V 0 bases short and J 7 bases short, with 13 bases between. Germline CDR1 and CDR2: SGDLS and YYNGEE. The CDR3 protein is CASSVARDSGEAFF. The CDR3 DNA is TGTGCCAGCAGCGTAGCCAGGGACTCTGGTGAAGCTTTCTTT.